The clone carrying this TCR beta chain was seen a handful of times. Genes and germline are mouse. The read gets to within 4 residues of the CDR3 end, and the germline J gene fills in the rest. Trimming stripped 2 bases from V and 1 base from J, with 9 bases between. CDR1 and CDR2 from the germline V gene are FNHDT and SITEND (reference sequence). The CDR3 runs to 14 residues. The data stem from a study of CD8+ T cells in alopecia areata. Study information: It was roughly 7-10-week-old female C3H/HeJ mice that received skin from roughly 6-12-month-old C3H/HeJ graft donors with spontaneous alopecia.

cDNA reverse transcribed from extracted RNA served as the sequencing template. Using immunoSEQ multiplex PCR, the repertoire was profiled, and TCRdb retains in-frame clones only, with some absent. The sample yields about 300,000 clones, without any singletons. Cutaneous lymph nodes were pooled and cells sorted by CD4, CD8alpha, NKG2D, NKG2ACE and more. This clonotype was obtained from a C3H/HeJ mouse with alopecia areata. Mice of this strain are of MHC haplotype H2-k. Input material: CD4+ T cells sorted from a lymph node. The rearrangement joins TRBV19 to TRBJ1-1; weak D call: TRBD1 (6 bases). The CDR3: CASSMRGGNTEVFF. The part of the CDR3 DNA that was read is TGTGCCAGCAGTATGAGGGGGGGGAACACA. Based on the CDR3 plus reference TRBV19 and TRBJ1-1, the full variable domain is GGIITQTPKFLIGQEGQKLTLKCQQNFNHDTMYWYRQDSGKGLRLIYYSITENDLQKGDLSEGYDASREKKSSFSLTVTSAQKNEMAVFLCASSMRGGNTEVFFGKGTRLTVV.